The 32 T cell receptor beta chains in this list originate from one sample, sequenced in a study of OX40 agonist ivuxolimab in advanced cancers. Measured with immunoSEQ multiplex PCR; TCRdb has only the in-frame clones, and not every one. Of some 70,000 clones in the sample, roughly 90% were seen once. Sequences were derived from CD4+ or CD8+ T cells sorted from blood, sampled in a trial of the OX40 agonist ivuxolimab. These receptors were collected from an adult with an advanced solid tumor such as melanoma, head and neck, liver or kidney cancer.

CDR3 sequence: CAITNDRDLINYGYTF. The CDR3 DNA is TGTGCCATTACTAATGACAGGGACCTTATTAACTATGGCTACACCTTC. The chain uses TRBV21-1 and TRBJ1-2; the listed D gene, TRBD1, was not tested against the DNA. TRBV21-1 has pseudogene status. CDR3 length equals 16 residues.

This chain links TRBV14 with TRBJ1-1, with 10 positions matching TRBD1. CDR1 is SGHDN, CDR2 FVKESK, per germline. The length of the CDR3 is 15 residues. Losses at the gene ends were 3 bases for V and 4 bases for J; bases not matched to a gene: 5. For the CDR3, the DNA is TGTGCCAGCAGCCATCTCCGGGACAGGGGCACTGAAGCTTTCTTT. Protein: CASSHLRDRGTEAFF. Supplemented by reference TRBV14 and TRBJ1-1, the full variable domain reads EAGVTQFPSHSVIEKGQTVTLRCDPISGHDNLYWYRRVMGKEIKFLLHFVKESKQDESGMPNNRFLAERTGGTYSTLKVQPAELEDSGVYFCASSHLRDRGTEAFFGQGTRLTVV.

This clone was observed once. The chain uses TRBV19 and TRBJ1-3; D unclear. Germline V gene data show CDR1 as LNHDA and CDR2 as SQIVND (reference sequence). The CDR3 loop spans 16 amino acids. V lost 4 bases and J 0 bases, leaving 13 bases between the germline ends. The CDR3 is CASSTLPNSSGNTIYF. The CDR3 DNA reads TGTGCCAGTAGTACTCTCCCTAACAGCTCTGGAAACACCATATATTTT.

The rearrangement joins TRBV5-1 to TRBJ1-3, with D uncertain. Germline V CDR1 and CDR2: SGHRS, YFSETQ. The germline V and J ends were trimmed by 4 bases and 0 bases, with 17 bases remaining between them. This CDR3 is 17 amino acids long. DNA for the CDR3: TGCGCCAGCAGCGTGGGTCGCAGCCGTCTCTCTGGAAACACCATATATTTT. Its translation is CASSVGRSRLSGNTIYF.

This clone was counted once. This chain uses TRBV11-2 with TRBJ2-5, with TRBD1 matching over 7 bases. This CDR3 contains 12 residues. With 4 bases clipped from V and 4 bases from J, the junction kept 0 bases outside the gene matches. Germline-derived CDR1 and CDR2 are SGHAT and FQNNGV. The CDR3 loop reads CASSSGGETQYF. The CDR3 bases are TGTGCCAGCAGCTCAGGGGGAGAGACCCAGTACTTC.

V is TRBV11-2 and J is TRBJ1-2; D may be TRBD1 (6 bases). Germline V gene sequence: CDR1 SGHAT, CDR2 FQNNGV. Trimming shortened V by 5 bases and J by 7 bases, and 17 bases separated the two germline ends. This CDR3 spans 14 amino acids. The CDR3, as DNA: TGTGCCAGCAGCCGAAATCTCAGGGGAGGTGGCTACACCTTC. The encoded protein is CASSRNLRGGGYTF.

V usage is TRBV14 and J usage is TRBJ2-1; no clear D gene. V was trimmed by 3 bases and J by 12 bases, leaving 9 bases between them. The germline V gene has CDR1 SGHDN and CDR2 FVKESK. This CDR3 contains 11 residues. CDR3 DNA: TGTGCCAGCAGCCACACGTGGGGGCAGTTCTTC. Protein sequence: CASSHTWGQFF.

The chain links TRBV5-4 to TRBJ2-5; D is unresolved. CDR1 and CDR2 (germline): SGHNT, YYREEE (reference sequence). Trimming took off 0 bases at V and 1 base at J, with 7 bases between the two ends. This CDR3 is built from 14 residues. The CDR3, as DNA: TGTGCCAGCAGCTTGGGGGCAGCCCAAGAGACCCAGTACTTC. It specifies CASSLGAAQETQYF.

The chain employs TRBV27 and TRBJ1-6; 7 nucleotides match TRBD1. Per germline, CDR1 MNHEY and CDR2 SMNVEV (reference sequence). Losses at the gene ends were 5 bases for V and 10 bases for J; bases not matched to a gene: 2. The CDR3 covers 12 residues. CDR3 region: CASSQGDSPLHF. CDR3 nucleotide sequence: TGTGCCAGCAGTCAGGGGGACTCACCCCTCCACTTT.

This clone was counted a single time. V usage is TRBV6-1 and J usage is TRBJ2-1, with 10 nucleotides matching TRBD1. The CDR3 extends over 14 amino acids. J gave up 7 bases and V 9 bases, and 9 bases lay outside the gene matches. The V gene's germline CDR1 is MNHNS and CDR2 SASEGT. The CDR3 reads CARGVGQGSNEQFF. DNA of the CDR3: TGTGCCAGAGGTGTGGGACAGGGGAGTAATGAGCAGTTCTTC.

The V call is TRBV7-6, the J call TRBJ1-5; 8 bases map to TRBD1. Trimming took 1 base from V and 7 from J; bases not matched to a gene: 6. Germline-derived CDR1 and CDR2 are SGHVS and FNYEAQ. CDR3 length: 15 amino acids. Here the CDR3 reads CASSLGTGSDQPQHF. CDR3 DNA sequence: TGTGCCAGCAGCTTAGGGACAGGGTCTGACCAGCCCCAGCATTTT.

The chain employs TRBV7-2 and TRBJ1-4, with 10 positions matching TRBD1. The germline V gene encodes CDR1 SGHTA and CDR2 FQGNSA. This CDR3 has 14 residues. V dropped 5 bases and J dropped 8; count of bases not matched to a gene: 5. The CDR3 loop reads CASSRRQGAEKLFF. CDR3 DNA sequence: TGTGCCAGCAGCCGTCGACAGGGGGCCGAAAAACTGTTTTTT.

This rearrangement joins TRBV21-1 to TRBJ1-5; TRBD1 is taken as the D call from the table, unchecked against the DNA. TRBV21-1 is a recognized pseudogene. This CDR3 comprises 22 residues. In DNA form, the CDR3 reads TGTGCCAGCAGCAAAGCACGGGACAGCCTAAACCTTTCTCACGATAGCAATCAGCCCCAGCATTTT. Protein: CASSKARDSLNLSHDSNQPQHF.

The chain carries TRBV5-4 and TRBJ2-1; 8 bases are a match to TRBD2. Germline trimming cut 0 bases from V and 4 bases from J; bases unmatched to any gene: 12. Looked up from germline, CDR1 is SGHNT and CDR2 is YYREEE (reference sequence). The CDR3 runs to 18 residues. Written as DNA, the CDR3 is TGTGCCAGCAGCTTGGGGTCTGGGGCTAGCGGGCTATACAATGAGCAGTTCTTC. It specifies CASSLGSGASGLYNEQFF.

This chain joins TRBV7-8 and TRBJ2-3, with 7 bases aligning to TRBD2. With V trimmed by 1 base and J by 2 bases, 9 bases remained unmatched. Germline V gives CDR1 SGHVS, CDR2 FQNEAQ. The CDR3 contains 17 residues. CDR3 sequence: CASSLGVGGGSTDTQYF. CDR3 nucleotide sequence: TGTGCCAGCAGCTTAGGGGTCGGCGGGGGATCCACAGATACGCAGTATTTT.

This clone was counted a single time. The rearrangement joins TRBV6-1 to TRBJ1-1; 7 positions agree with TRBD1. V lost 3 bases and J lost 10; bases outside the gene matches: 8. The CDR3 spans 13 residues. Germline CDR1 reads MNHNS; CDR2 reads SASEGT. The CDR3 DNA is TGTGCCAGCAGTGATTACAGGGGAAATGGAGCTTTCTTT. Translation: CASSDYRGNGAFF.

V is TRBV19 and J is TRBJ2-1; unclear D gene. V was shortened by 10 bases and J by 7 bases, with 20 bases between the two germline ends. CDR3 size: 14 residues. Per germline, CDR1 LNHDA and CDR2 SQIVND (reference sequence). CDR3 region: CATVREAPSNEQFF. Here the CDR3 DNA reads TGTGCCACCGTAAGGGAAGCTCCTAGTAATGAGCAGTTCTTC.

The chain uses TRBV10-3 and TRBJ1-1; D perhaps matches TRBD1 (6 bases). Germline V gives CDR1 ENHRY, CDR2 SYGVKD. This CDR3 is 15 amino acids long. Trimming removed 2 bases from V and 5 bases from J, with 15 bases in between. The chain's CDR3 is CAISETLGGGTEAFF. DNA for the CDR3: TGTGCCATCAGTGAGACCTTGGGGGGCGGTACTGAAGCTTTCTTT.

This chain links TRBV7-2 with TRBJ2-3; D ambiguous. Germline CDR1 SGHTA, CDR2 FQGNSA. The CDR3 spans 14 residues. Trimming shortened V by 8 bases and J by 1 base, and 13 bases separated the two germline ends. The DNA of the CDR3 is TGTGCCAGCTCCGACCGGCCCCGCACAGATACGCAGTATTTT. As protein: CASSDRPRTDTQYF.

The chain couples TRBV2 to TRBJ1-1, with D tentatively TRBD1 (5 bases). Germline CDR1 and CDR2: SNHLY and FYNNEI. CDR3 size: 13 residues. Trimming stripped 8 bases from V and 0 bases from J, with 10 bases between. CDR3 coding DNA: TGTGCCAGCGTCGGGACGGTGAACACTGAAGCTTTCTTT. This codes for CASVGTVNTEAFF.

The chain employs TRBV6-1 and TRBJ2-7; no reliable D call. Germline loops: CDR1 MNHNS, CDR2 SASEGT. V was trimmed by 2 bases and J by 4 bases, leaving 9 bases between them. This CDR3 region has 13 residues. CDR3 amino acids: CASSESAQYEQYF. Here the CDR3 DNA reads TGTGCCAGCAGTGAATCGGCTCAGTACGAGCAGTACTTC.

The chain is built from TRBV7-6 and TRBJ2-1; tentatively, D is TRBD1 (5 bases). This CDR3 is 16 amino acids long. Germline lookup yields CDR1 SGHVS and CDR2 FNYEAQ. V was shortened by 1 base and J by 0 bases, with 10 bases between the two germline ends. CDR3 nucleotides: TGTGCCAGCAGCTTAGGCCAGGGCCTCTCCTACAATGAGCAGTTCTTC. It codes for CASSLGQGLSYNEQFF.

The chain uses TRBV7-8 and TRBJ2-2; D not certain. The CDR3 length is 16 residues. Germline V gene data show CDR1 as SGHVS and CDR2 as FQNEAQ. Trimming removed 1 base at V and 1 base at J, with 10 bases between. CDR3 amino acids: CASSLDFSGNTGELFF. The CDR3, as DNA: TGTGCCAGCAGCTTAGATTTCTCAGGGAACACCGGGGAGCTGTTTTTT.

This rearrangement joins TRBV7-6 to TRBJ2-5, with TRBD1 matching over 7 bases. The germline CDR1 and CDR2 sequences are SGHVS and FNYEAQ. The V and J ends lost 4 bases and 7 bases, in that order; junction bases with no gene match: 9. This CDR3 region has 14 residues. The CDR3 nucleotides are TGTGCCAGCAGCTCCCAGACAGGGTCGGGGACCCAGTACTTC. This gives the protein CASSSQTGSGTQYF.

The chain is built from TRBV6-1 and TRBJ1-1; no reliable D call. The CDR3 runs to 13 residues. V lost 5 bases, J lost 1 base, and 8 bases lay in between. Germline CDR1 and CDR2: MNHNS and SASEGT. The CDR3 DNA reads as TGTGCCAGCAGTAAACGGGGGAACACTGAAGCTTTCTTT. Its protein is CASSKRGNTEAFF.

The chain uses TRBV6-5 and TRBJ1-2; 8 bases map to TRBD1. From germline, CDR1 is MNHEY and CDR2 SVGAGI. J was trimmed by 3 bases and V by 4 bases; bases with no gene match: 4. The length of the CDR3 is 14 residues. CDR3 in amino acids: CASSSRTGYYGYTF. As DNA, the CDR3 is TGTGCCAGCAGTTCCCGGACAGGGTACTATGGCTACACCTTC.

This rearrangement joins TRBV4-2 to TRBJ2-5; D not resolved. This CDR3 has 11 amino acids. The ends were cut back, 8 bases at V and 2 bases at J, with 6 bases in the middle. Per germline, CDR1 LGHNA and CDR2 YNFKEQ. This CDR3 is CASGLQETQYF. CDR3 bases: TGTGCCAGCGGCCTACAAGAGACCCAGTACTTC.

The chain is built from TRBV30 and TRBJ1-2; TRBD1 might be the D (6 bases). This CDR3 comprises 16 residues. The V end was cut by 4 bases, the J end by 3 bases, with 21 bases between. Germline loops: CDR1 GTSNPN, CDR2 SVGIG (reference sequence). The CDR3 coding sequence is TGTGCCTGGATGGGGGGGGCCCCGGGTGTAGACTATGGCTACACCTTC. Its protein is CAWMGGAPGVDYGYTF.

V gene TRBV9 combines with J gene TRBJ2-1; D is undetermined. The germline V gene has CDR1 SGDLS and CDR2 YYNGEE. The CDR3 has 15 residues. V lost 0 bases and J 4 bases, leaving 11 bases between the germline ends. CDR3 sequence (DNA): TGTGCCAGCAGCGTAGGGCTAGGGATTTACAATGAGCAGTTCTTC. Translation gives CASSVGLGIYNEQFF.

J is TRBJ2-1 and V is TRBV14, with 9 bases aligning to TRBD2. The CDR3 length is 15 residues. Trimming removed 4 bases from V and 4 bases from J; junction bases left unmatched: 5. Germline V gene data show CDR1 as SGHDN and CDR2 as FVKESK. CDR3 sequence reads: CASSPRLAGYNEQFF. The CDR3 DNA sequence: TGTGCCAGCAGCCCCCGGCTAGCGGGGTACAATGAGCAGTTCTTC. The full variable domain, with the rest looked up from reference TRBV14 and TRBJ2-1, is EAGVTQFPSHSVIEKGQTVTLRCDPISGHDNLYWYRRVMGKEIKFLLHFVKESKQDESGMPNNRFLAERTGGTYSTLKVQPAELEDSGVYFCASSPRLAGYNEQFFGPGTRLTVL.

This rearrangement joins TRBV5-4 to TRBJ1-6; D is ambiguous. The germline V gene has CDR1 SGHNT and CDR2 YYREEE (reference sequence). The CDR3 totals 14 residues. The germline V and J ends were trimmed by 3 bases and 5 bases, with 9 bases remaining between them. The CDR3 DNA reads TGTGCCAGCAGCTCCGGGTATAATAATTCACCCCTCCACTTT. It is translated as CASSSGYNNSPLHF.

The chain links TRBV19 to TRBJ1-2; possibly TRBD1 for D (5 bases). In germline, CDR1 is LNHDA, CDR2 SQIVND (reference sequence). Trimming removed 5 bases at V and 8 bases at J, with 15 bases between. CDR3 size: 13 residues. DNA of the CDR3: TGTGCCAGTAGTTCCTGGGACCTATCCGGCTACACCTTC. Amino acids: CASSSWDLSGYTF.